This T cell receptor (beta chain) was recovered during a study of T cell responses to AZD1222 COVID-19 vaccine. As for the study in general: Recipients boosted at about 4 weeks or about 12 weeks are pooled.

As concerns this clone: Its antigen is still unknown.

Libraries were prepared by immunoSEQ multiplex PCR; TCRdb keeps only in-frame clonotypes and omits some of them. The table shows some 150,000 clones, with 90% to 95% occurring only once. General study findings and limits: White British donors predominated, females outnumbered males, and clonal diversity was possibly underestimated. Elevations in Spike-specific TCR breadth and depth followed administration of two AZD1222 doses. Reports say nearly half of spike-specific TCRs go after unmutated variant regions.

Sequenced material: peripheral blood, taken on day 0 of AZD1222 vaccination. The receptor's source is an adult in good health.

In DNA form, the CDR3 reads TGTGCCAGCAGTGAACGGCACACCATATATTTT. Amino acid sequence: CASSERHTIYF. The chain carries TRBV6-1 and TRBJ1-3, with unresolved D. Germline V CDR1 and CDR2: MNHNS, SASEGT. The CDR3 has 11 amino acids. V was cut by 2 bases and J by 8 bases, with 4 bases left in between.